The rows below give T cell receptor beta chains drawn from one sample of a study of OX40 agonist ivuxolimab in advanced cancers. Method: immunoSEQ multiplex PCR; TCRdb's copy keeps in-frame clones and lacks some. Among 99,000 or so clones listed, about 96% were seen once. The specimen was CD4+ or CD8+ T cells sorted from blood, collected in a trial of the OX40 agonist ivuxolimab. The receptor source for this set is an adult with an advanced solid tumor such as melanoma, head and neck, liver or kidney cancer. The CDR3 runs from the conserved cysteine through the conserved F or W. D genes are given only for firm matches. Expanded clones are given a class, and other clones once, few, many or no size at all.

d_gene: TRBD2; abundance: -; v_gene: TRBV5-1; j_gene: TRBJ2-1; CDR3aa: CASGQRGINEQFF; CDR3nt: TGCGCCAGCGGCCAGCGGGGCATCAATGAGCAGTTCTTC
d_gene: -; abundance: -; v_gene: TRBV19; j_gene: TRBJ1-5; CDR3aa: CASSIASGSNQPQHF; CDR3nt: TGTGCCAGTAGTATTGCCTCGGGTTCCAATCAGCCCCAGCATTTT
d_gene: -; abundance: -; v_gene: TRBV13; j_gene: TRBJ2-1; CDR3aa: CASSQNNEQFF; CDR3nt: TGTGCCAGCAGCCAAAATAATGAGCAGTTCTTC
d_gene: -; abundance: -; v_gene: TRBV28; j_gene: TRBJ2-7; CDR3aa: CASSKTYEQYF; CDR3nt: TGTGCCAGCAGCAAGACCTACGAGCAGTACTTC
d_gene: TRBD2; abundance: once; v_gene: TRBV30; j_gene: TRBJ2-3; CDR3aa: CASTSEGTPDTQYF; CDR3nt: TGTGCCAGCACTAGCGAAGGCACACCAGATACGCAGTATTTT
d_gene: -; abundance: -; v_gene: TRBV9; j_gene: TRBJ2-7; CDR3aa: CASSEDWTGDYEQYF; CDR3nt: TGTGCCAGCAGCGAGGACTGGACGGGGGATTACGAGCAGTACTTC
d_gene: -; abundance: -; v_gene: TRBV4-1; j_gene: TRBJ2-3; CDR3aa: CASSQDGLAQYF; CDR3nt: TGCGCCAGCAGCCAAGACGGCCTGGCTCAGTATTTT
d_gene: TRBD1; abundance: -; v_gene: TRBV2; j_gene: TRBJ2-1; CDR3aa: CASSAPDRPYNEQFF; CDR3nt: TGTGCCAGCAGCGCCCCGGACAGGCCATACAATGAGCAGTTCTTC
d_gene: TRBD1; abundance: -; v_gene: TRBV5-1; j_gene: TRBJ1-1; CDR3aa: CASSMDRGTEAFF; CDR3nt: TGCGCCAGCAGCATGGACAGGGGGACTGAAGCTTTCTTT
d_gene: -; abundance: -; v_gene: TRBV29-1; j_gene: TRBJ2-2; CDR3aa: CSVDARGGELFF; CDR3nt: TGCAGCGTTGATGCACGCGGCGGGGAGCTGTTTTTT
d_gene: -; abundance: -; v_gene: TRBV11-2; j_gene: TRBJ2-5; CDR3aa: CASSRGPIQETQYF; CDR3nt: TGTGCCAGCAGCCGGGGCCCTATCCAAGAGACCCAGTACTTC
d_gene: TRBD1; abundance: -; v_gene: TRBV6-1; j_gene: TRBJ2-2; CDR3aa: CASDTGTGVTGELFF; CDR3nt: TGTGCCAGCGATACCGGGACAGGGGTCACCGGGGAGCTGTTTTTT
d_gene: -; abundance: -; v_gene: TRBV5-1; j_gene: TRBJ2-2; CDR3aa: CASSLEDGELFF; CDR3nt: TGCGCCAGCAGCTTGGAGGACGGGGAGCTGTTTTTT
d_gene: -; abundance: -; v_gene: TRBV11-2; j_gene: TRBJ2-7; CDR3aa: CASSLAPYEQYF; CDR3nt: TGTGCCAGCAGCTTAGCCCCCTACGAGCAGTACTTC
d_gene: -; abundance: -; v_gene: TRBV7-9; j_gene: TRBJ2-4; CDR3aa: CASSLELSESKNIQYF; CDR3nt: TGTGCCAGCAGCTTAGAATTAAGTGAGAGCAAAAACATTCAGTACTTC
d_gene: -; abundance: -; v_gene: TRBV28; j_gene: TRBJ2-2; CDR3aa: CASSLPTENTGELFF; CDR3nt: TGTGCCAGCAGTTTACCGACCGAGAACACCGGGGAGCTGTTTTTT
d_gene: TRBD2; abundance: -; v_gene: TRBV7-2; j_gene: TRBJ2-7; CDR3aa: CASSFSGGYEQYF; CDR3nt: TGTGCCAGCAGCTTCAGCGGGGGCTACGAGCAGTACTTC
d_gene: -; abundance: -; v_gene: TRBV4-1; j_gene: TRBJ1-5; CDR3aa: CASSQVRQNNQPQHF; CDR3nt: TGCGCCAGCAGCCAAGTAAGACAGAACAATCAGCCCCAGCATTTT
d_gene: -; abundance: once; v_gene: TRBV27; j_gene: TRBJ2-7; CDR3aa: CASSLDSRDLIYEQYF; CDR3nt: TGTGCCAGCAGTTTAGACAGCCGGGACCTAATCTACGAGCAGTACTTC
d_gene: -; abundance: -; v_gene: TRBV6-5; j_gene: TRBJ1-6; CDR3aa: CASRGGSGNSPLHF; CDR3nt: TGTGCCAGCAGGGGGGGCTCGGGTAATTCACCCCTCCACTTT
d_gene: TRBD1; abundance: -; v_gene: TRBV7-9; j_gene: TRBJ2-1; CDR3aa: CASSLAAGQGNHNEQFF; CDR3nt: TGTGCCAGCAGCTTAGCAGCGGGACAGGGGAATCACAATGAGCAGTTCTTC
d_gene: -; abundance: -; v_gene: TRBV7-9; j_gene: TRBJ1-4; CDR3aa: CASSRQEKLFF; CDR3nt: TGTGCCAGCAGTCGACAGGAAAAACTGTTTTTT
d_gene: TRBD2; abundance: -; v_gene: TRBV29-1; j_gene: TRBJ2-1; CDR3aa: CTLRVAGGAYNEQFF; CDR3nt: TGCACCCTGCGGGTAGCGGGAGGGGCCTACAATGAGCAGTTCTTC
d_gene: -; abundance: -; v_gene: TRBV19; j_gene: TRBJ1-5; CDR3aa: CASSIRQPFNQPQHF; CDR3nt: TGTGCCAGTAGTATAAGACAGCCCTTCAATCAGCCCCAGCATTTT
d_gene: -; abundance: -; v_gene: TRBV19; j_gene: TRBJ2-7; CDR3aa: CASSISDGYEQYF; CDR3nt: TGTGCCAGTAGTATATCTGACGGTTACGAGCAGTACTTC
d_gene: TRBD1; abundance: -; v_gene: TRBV5-1; j_gene: TRBJ2-1; CDR3aa: CASSFGQGSEQFF; CDR3nt: TGCGCCAGCAGCTTTGGACAGGGGAGTGAGCAGTTCTTC
d_gene: -; abundance: -; v_gene: TRBV7-3; j_gene: TRBJ2-3; CDR3aa: CASSLAGAVGDTQYF; CDR3nt: TGTGCCAGCAGCTTAGCGGGGGCCGTCGGGGATACGCAGTATTTT